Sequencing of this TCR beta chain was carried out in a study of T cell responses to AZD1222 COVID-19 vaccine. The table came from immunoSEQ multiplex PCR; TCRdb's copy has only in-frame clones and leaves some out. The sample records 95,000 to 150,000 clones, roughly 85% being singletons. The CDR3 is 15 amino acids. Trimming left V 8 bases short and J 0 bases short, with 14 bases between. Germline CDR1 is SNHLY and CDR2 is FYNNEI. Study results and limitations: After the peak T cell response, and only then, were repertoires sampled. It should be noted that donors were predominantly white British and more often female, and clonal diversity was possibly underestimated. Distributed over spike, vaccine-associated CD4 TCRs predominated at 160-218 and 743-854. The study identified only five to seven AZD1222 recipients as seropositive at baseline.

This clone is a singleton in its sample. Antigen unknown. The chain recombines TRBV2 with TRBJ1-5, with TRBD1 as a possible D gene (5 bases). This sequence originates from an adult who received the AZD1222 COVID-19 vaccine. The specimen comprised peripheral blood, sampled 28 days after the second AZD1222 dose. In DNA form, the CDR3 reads TGTGCCAGCTCCTCCGGGGGGTATAGCAATCAGCCCCAGCATTTT. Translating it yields CASSSGGYSNQPQHF.